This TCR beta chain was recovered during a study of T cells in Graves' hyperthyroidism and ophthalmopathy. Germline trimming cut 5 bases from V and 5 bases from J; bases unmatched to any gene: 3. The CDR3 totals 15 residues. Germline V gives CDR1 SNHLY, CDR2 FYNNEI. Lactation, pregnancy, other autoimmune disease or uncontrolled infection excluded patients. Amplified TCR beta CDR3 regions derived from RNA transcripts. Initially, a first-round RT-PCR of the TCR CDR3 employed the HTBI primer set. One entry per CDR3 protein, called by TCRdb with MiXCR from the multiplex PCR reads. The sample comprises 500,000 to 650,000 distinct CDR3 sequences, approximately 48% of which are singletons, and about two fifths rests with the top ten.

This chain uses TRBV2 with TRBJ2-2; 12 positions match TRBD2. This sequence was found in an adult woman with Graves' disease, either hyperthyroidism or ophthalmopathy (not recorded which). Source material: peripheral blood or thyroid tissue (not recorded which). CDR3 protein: CASSRLAGETGELFF. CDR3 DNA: TGTGCCAGCAGTCGACTAGCGGGAGAAACCGGGGAGCTGTTTTTT.